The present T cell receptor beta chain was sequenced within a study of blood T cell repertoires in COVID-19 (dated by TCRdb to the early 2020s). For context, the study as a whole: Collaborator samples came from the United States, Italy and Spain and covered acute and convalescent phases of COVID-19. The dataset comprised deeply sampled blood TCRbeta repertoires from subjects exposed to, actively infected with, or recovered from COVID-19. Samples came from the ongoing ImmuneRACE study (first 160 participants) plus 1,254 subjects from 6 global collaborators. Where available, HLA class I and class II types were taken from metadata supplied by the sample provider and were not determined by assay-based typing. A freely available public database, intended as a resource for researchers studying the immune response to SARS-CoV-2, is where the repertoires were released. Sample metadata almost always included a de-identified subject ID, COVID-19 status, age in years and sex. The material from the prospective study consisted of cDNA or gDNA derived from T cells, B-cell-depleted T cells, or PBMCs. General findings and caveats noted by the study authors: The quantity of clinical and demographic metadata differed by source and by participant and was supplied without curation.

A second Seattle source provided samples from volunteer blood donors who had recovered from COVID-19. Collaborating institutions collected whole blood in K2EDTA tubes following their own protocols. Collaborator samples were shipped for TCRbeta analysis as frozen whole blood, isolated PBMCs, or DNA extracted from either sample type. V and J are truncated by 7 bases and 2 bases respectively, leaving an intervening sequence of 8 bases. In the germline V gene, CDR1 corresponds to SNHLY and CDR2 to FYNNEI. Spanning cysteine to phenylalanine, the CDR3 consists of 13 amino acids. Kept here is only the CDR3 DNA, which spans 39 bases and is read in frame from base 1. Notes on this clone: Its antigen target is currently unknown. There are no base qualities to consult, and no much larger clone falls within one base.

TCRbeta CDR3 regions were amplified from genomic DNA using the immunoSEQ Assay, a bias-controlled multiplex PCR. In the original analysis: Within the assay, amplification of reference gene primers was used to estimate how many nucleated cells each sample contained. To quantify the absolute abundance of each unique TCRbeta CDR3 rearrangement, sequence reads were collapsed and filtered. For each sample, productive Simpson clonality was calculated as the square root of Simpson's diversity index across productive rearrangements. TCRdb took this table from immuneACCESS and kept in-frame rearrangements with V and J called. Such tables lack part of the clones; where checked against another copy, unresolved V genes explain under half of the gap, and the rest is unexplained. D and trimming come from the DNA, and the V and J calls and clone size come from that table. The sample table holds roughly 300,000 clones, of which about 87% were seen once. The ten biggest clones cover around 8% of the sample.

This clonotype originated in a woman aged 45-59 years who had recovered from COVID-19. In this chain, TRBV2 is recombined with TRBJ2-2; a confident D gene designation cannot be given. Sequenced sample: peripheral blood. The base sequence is TGTGCCAGCACGAATGGCAACACCGGGGAGCTGTTTTTT. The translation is CASTNGNTGELFF.